This TCR beta chain originates from a study of human T cells and chemical hapten exposure. Study context: Enrolled patients were predominantly female and had alopecia areata, totalis or universalis.

Described time point: pre-sensitization, week 0. Indicated treatment: therapeutic diphenylcyclopropenone sensitization with weekly scalp DPC. Deletions cut 4 bases from V and 3 bases from J, with 12 bases between. This CDR3 has 14 amino acids. The germline V gene has CDR1 SGDLS and CDR2 YYNGEE. This clonotype was found a few times. Its cognate antigen is unknown. Regarding the study as a whole: Expanded TCR sets contained significantly more large CDR3 similarity clusters than controls. Counts of TCRs expanded at PT1 correlated positively with patch test score.

TCRdb reprocessed the RACE reads with MiXCR, giving one entry per CDR3 protein. This sample has 250,000 or so distinct CDR3 sequences; roughly 8.9% occur once, and the top ten carry approximately 2.3%. The V and J genes are TRBV9 and TRBJ2-3; D is unresolved. This receptor was identified in a middle-aged woman with alopecia areata. Some clones in this sample may be carry-over from other donors' samples. The source was whole blood, collected in connection with sensitization to the hapten diphenylcyclopropenone (DPC). This CDR3 is CASSYPPKTDTQYF. In DNA, the CDR3 is TGTGCCAGCAGCTACCCCCCCAAGACAGATACGCAGTATTTT.